Listed here is a single T cell receptor beta chain. The CDR3 is 13 amino acids. The V gene lost 9 bases and the J gene lost 0 bases, with 9 bases spanning the gap. CDR1 and CDR2 (germline): SGHVS, FNYEAQ. The data were obtained in a study of blood T cell repertoires in COVID-19. TCRdb's copy holds only in-frame clones and misses some; the assay was immunoSEQ multiplex PCR. The data contain approximately 170,000 clones, approximately 84% of them singletons. The study recruited people aged about 18 to 95 years across around 24 US areas. Participants had their cohort set by participant-reported clinical history. Recovered status in Cohort 3 required two negative PCRs, clearance, or symptom resolution.

Sequencing input: PBMCs or T cells enriched from blood (not recorded which). This chain joins TRBV7-6 and TRBJ1-5, with a tentative D call TRBD1 (5 bases). This receptor was identified in a woman in her thirties who had recovered from COVID-19. The chain's CDR3 is CARSRVSNQPQHF. The DNA of the CDR3 is TGTGCCAGGTCCAGGGTTAGCAATCAGCCCCAGCATTTT.